The 32 T cell receptor beta chains listed next were all sequenced from one sample in a study of OX40 agonist ivuxolimab in advanced cancers. Sequencing used immunoSEQ multiplex PCR; TCRdb keeps in-frame clones, though not all of them. Among 34,000 or so clones listed, 65% to 90% were seen once. Sample: CD4+ or CD8+ T cells sorted from blood, taken in a trial of the OX40 agonist ivuxolimab. The receptors originated from an adult with an advanced solid tumor such as melanoma, head and neck, liver or kidney cancer.

This rearrangement joins TRBV5-6 to TRBJ2-1; 10 bases align to TRBD2. CDR1 SGHDT and CDR2 YYEEEE come from the germline V gene. CDR3 length equals 16 residues. Trimming took 7 bases from V and 2 from J; bases not matched to a gene: 9. The CDR3 loop reads CASSHTGTSAYNEQFF. CDR3 sequence (DNA): TGTGCCAGCTCACACACCGGGACTAGCGCCTACAATGAGCAGTTCTTC.

The V and J genes are TRBV4-3 and TRBJ1-5; 8 nucleotides agree with TRBD1. CDR3 length: 15 residues. Germline V gives CDR1 LGHNA, CDR2 YSLEER. V was clipped by 0 bases and J by 9 bases; unmatched bases: 7. Here the CDR3 reads CASSQDRDRWRPQHF. The CDR3, as DNA: TGCGCCAGCAGCCAAGATAGGGACAGGTGGAGGCCCCAGCATTTT.

This rearrangement joins TRBV5-8 to TRBJ1-1; 12 bases agree with TRBD1. The V gene end was trimmed by 3 bases and the J gene end by 6 bases; junction bases not matched to a gene: 6. There are 15 residues in the CDR3. Germline CDR1 and CDR2: SGHTS and YDEGEE. The CDR3 nucleotides are TGTGCCAGCAGCTCGGGGACAGGGGGCATAGCTGAAGCTTTCTTT. Encoded protein: CASSSGTGGIAEAFF. The entire variable domain, with the rest obtained from reference TRBV5-8 and TRBJ1-1, is as follows: EAGVTQSPTHLIKTRGQQATLRCSPISGHTSVYWYQQALGLGLQFLLWYDEGEERNRGNFPPRFSGRQFPNYSSELNVNALELEDSALYLCASSSGTGGIAEAFFGQGTRLTVV.

The chain couples TRBV19 to TRBJ2-3, with 9 bases that match TRBD2. J was trimmed by 6 bases and V by 0 bases; bases with no gene match: 4. The germline gives CDR1 LNHDA, CDR2 SQIVND (reference sequence). This CDR3 spans 15 amino acids. The CDR3 region has the DNA TGTGCCAGTAGTATAGACGCGGGAGGGGCCGATACGCAGTATTTT. Translating it yields CASSIDAGGADTQYF.

This chain connects TRBV28 to TRBJ1-1; no firm D call. Germline loops: CDR1 MDHEN, CDR2 SYDVKM. The V and J ends lost 6 bases and 3 bases respectively, with 8 bases between them. The CDR3 loop spans 12 amino acids. CDR3 sequence: CASSPGYTEAFF. CDR3 coding DNA: TGTGCCAGCAGCCCCGGATACACTGAAGCTTTCTTT. Using reference TRBV28 and TRBJ1-1 for the parts outside the CDR3, the full variable domain is DVKVTQSSRYLVKRTGEKVFLECVQDMDHENMFWYRQDPGLGLRLIYFSYDVKMKEKGDIPEGYSVSREKKERFSLILESASTNQTSMYLCASSPGYTEAFFGQGTRLTVV.

This clone was seen a handful of times. This chain links TRBV7-2 with TRBJ2-5, with 7 bases identical to TRBD2. In germline, CDR1 is SGHTA, CDR2 FQGNSA. The CDR3 is made up of 14 amino acids. J was trimmed by 5 bases and V by 3 bases; bases with no gene match: 6. CDR3 sequence (DNA): TGTGCCAGCAGCTTTAACACCGGGGGGGAGACCCAGTACTTC. Its protein is CASSFNTGGETQYF.

The chain joins TRBV7-2 to TRBJ1-2; D perhaps matches TRBD1 (6 bases). This CDR3 contains 15 residues. CDR1 and CDR2 from the germline V gene are SGHTA and FQGNSA. Trimming took off 1 base at V and 1 base at J, with 10 bases between the two ends. CDR3 DNA sequence: TGTGCCAGCAGCTTAGGGGGGGCGTTTAACTATGGCTACACCTTC. It is translated as CASSLGGAFNYGYTF. Filled out from reference TRBV7-2 and TRBJ1-2, the complete variable domain reads GAGVSQSPSNKVTEKGKDVELRCDPISGHTALYWYRQSLGQGLEFLIYFQGNSAPDKSGLPSDRFSAERTGGSVSTLTIQRTQQEDSAVYLCASSLGGAFNYGYTFGSGTRLTVV.

This chain uses TRBV2 with TRBJ2-3; 13 positions agree with TRBD2. Trimming removed 7 bases from V and 6 bases from J; junction bases left unmatched: 7. The CDR3 loop spans 15 amino acids. Looked up from germline, CDR1 is SNHLY and CDR2 is FYNNEI. CDR3 nucleotide sequence: TGTGCCAGCAAACCGACTAGCGGGGGGTTCGATACGCAGTATTTT. Translation: CASKPTSGGFDTQYF.

In DNA, the CDR3 is TGTGCCAGCAGCCAGCCATGGGGGGCGGGGGAGCCCTACGAGCAGTACTTC. Its protein is CASSQPWGAGEPYEQYF. This sequence joins TRBV14 and TRBJ2-7, with D perhaps TRBD2 (7 bases). Trimming shortened V by 3 bases and J by 2 bases, and 20 bases separated the two germline ends. Germline CDR1 SGHDN, CDR2 FVKESK. The CDR3 runs 17 residues.

The rearrangement links TRBV5-4 to TRBJ2-7; 8 nucleotides agree with TRBD1. With V trimmed by 4 bases and J by 3 bases, 9 bases remained unmatched. The CDR3 covers 15 residues. The germline CDR1 and CDR2 sequences are SGHNT and YYREEE (reference sequence). As DNA, the CDR3 is TGTGCCAGCAGCCTCCGGCAGGGGGCCATCTACGAGCAGTACTTC. It yields the protein CASSLRQGAIYEQYF.

This sequence joins TRBV6-5 and TRBJ2-7; D is perhaps TRBD1 (5 bases). CDR3 length equals 13 residues. The V gene's germline CDR1 is MNHEY and CDR2 SVGAGI. Trimming removed 5 bases at V and 7 bases at J, with 15 bases between. The DNA for the CDR3 is TGTGCCAGCAGTAGAACAGGTTCCCTGGAGCAGTACTTC. It yields the protein CASSRTGSLEQYF.

The gene calls are TRBV14 and TRBJ2-1; D not resolved. Germline loops: CDR1 SGHDN, CDR2 FVKESK. V lost 2 bases to trimming and J lost 4 bases, with 15 bases between them. The CDR3 is 16 residues long. CDR3 residues: CASSQPEMGRYNEQFF. For the CDR3, the DNA is TGTGCCAGCAGCCAACCTGAGATGGGCCGTTACAATGAGCAGTTCTTC.

The chain recombines TRBV15 with TRBJ1-5; unclear D gene. Trimming left V 5 bases short and J 3 bases short, with 8 bases between. Germline V gene lookup returns CDR1 LNHNV and CDR2 YYDKDF (reference sequence). This CDR3 has 13 residues. CDR3 sequence reads: CATSWQDNQPQHF. For the CDR3, the DNA is TGTGCCACCAGCTGGCAGGACAATCAGCCCCAGCATTTT.

J is TRBJ2-1 and V is TRBV29-1, with D possibly being TRBD2 (6 bases). Germline V gene sequence: CDR1 SQVTM, CDR2 ANQGSEA. V was cut by 6 bases and J by 1 base, with 19 bases left in between. The CDR3 runs 16 residues. DNA of the CDR3: TGCAGCGTGATCAGGCCCTCCGGGGGTTCCTACAATGAGCAGTTCTTC. Translation gives CSVIRPSGGSYNEQFF.

The chain has TRBV10-2 and TRBJ2-7, with 9 bases matching TRBD2. Germline lookup yields CDR1 WSHSY and CDR2 SAAADI. The CDR3 extends over 16 amino acids. Unmatched junction bases numbered 6, after V lost 0 bases and J lost 3 bases. CDR3 in DNA: TGCGCCAGCAGTGAGTCTCTTGCGGGAGGGTACTACGAGCAGTACTTC. This gives the protein CASSESLAGGYYEQYF.

The chain recombines TRBV5-4 with TRBJ1-2; D not certain. Germline-derived CDR1 and CDR2 are SGHNT and YYREEE (reference sequence). V was trimmed by 2 bases and J by 8 bases, leaving 13 bases between them. This CDR3 has 13 residues. The CDR3 sequence: CASSFGSETGYTF. For the CDR3, the DNA is TGTGCCAGCAGCTTCGGGAGTGAAACAGGCTACACCTTC.

The rearrangement links TRBV5-1 to TRBJ2-3; possible D gene TRBD2, 6 bases. There are 16 residues in the CDR3. Trimming pared 7 bases from V and 1 base from J, leaving 19 bases between. Germline V gives CDR1 SGHRS, CDR2 YFSETQ. The CDR3 region is CASSGGGRAGTDTQYF. The CDR3 nucleotides are TGCGCCAGCTCTGGGGGAGGTCGGGCTGGCACAGATACGCAGTATTTT.

In its sample, this clone was seen a few times. This sequence joins TRBV7-2 and TRBJ1-1; TRBD1 might be the D (5 bases). V shed 4 bases and J shed 1 base, with 10 bases lying between them. The germline V gene encodes CDR1 SGHTA and CDR2 FQGNSA. CDR3 size: 14 residues. The CDR3 reads CASSSPTENTEAFF. The CDR3 bases are TGTGCCAGCAGCTCTCCGACAGAGAACACTGAAGCTTTCTTT.

The chain couples TRBV5-1 to TRBJ2-2, with TRBD2 as a possible D gene (7 bases). The CDR3 extends over 16 amino acids. Germline V gene lookup returns CDR1 SGHRS and CDR2 YFSETQ. The germline V and J ends were trimmed by 5 bases and 4 bases, with 18 bases remaining between them. CDR3 in DNA: TGCGCCAGCAGAACCCCGGGGGGCGCTGGCACCGGGGAGCTGTTTTTT. It specifies CASRTPGGAGTGELFF.

The genes are TRBV7-2 and TRBJ1-3; the D gene is possibly TRBD1 (5 bases). V was cut by 3 bases and J by 0 bases, with 12 bases left in between. Germline loops: CDR1 SGHTA, CDR2 FQGNSA. The CDR3 is 16 amino acids. For the CDR3, the DNA is TGTGCCAGCAGCTTGTCGGACATGAGCTCTGGAAACACCATATATTTT. Amino acids: CASSLSDMSSGNTIYF.

This clone has just one count. This chain links TRBV30 with TRBJ2-7; a weak D match, TRBD1 (5 bases). Trimming cost V 2 bases and J 5 bases, with 13 bases left between them. The CDR3 has 13 residues. Germline CDR1 reads GTSNPN; CDR2 reads SVGIG (reference sequence). The CDR3 sequence: CAWSRGLNHEQYF. The CDR3 nucleotides are TGTGCCTGGAGTAGGGGTCTTAACCACGAGCAGTACTTC.

The chain is built from TRBV4-3 and TRBJ2-2; unclear D gene. Germline CDR1 and CDR2: LGHNA and YSLEER. The CDR3 extends over 17 amino acids. The V end was cut by 1 base, the J end by 0 bases, with 12 bases between. CDR3 sequence: CASSQVAQNANTGELFF. The CDR3 DNA is TGCGCCAGCAGCCAAGTGGCCCAAAACGCGAACACCGGGGAGCTGTTTTTT.

The genes are TRBV18 and TRBJ2-1, with TRBD2 identical over 12 bases. J gave up 9 bases and V 4 bases, and 10 bases lay outside the gene matches. The germline CDR1 and CDR2 sequences are KGHSH and LQKENI. The CDR3 sequence is 16 residues long. The CDR3: CASSQPSSGRAGEQFF. The CDR3 bases are TGTGCCAGCTCACAACCCTCTAGCGGGAGGGCCGGTGAGCAGTTCTTC.

The rearrangement uses TRBV7-9 and TRBJ1-1; D may be TRBD1 (6 bases). CDR1 SEHNR and CDR2 FQNEAQ come from the germline V gene (reference sequence). This CDR3 comprises 14 residues. The V end lost 4 bases, the J end lost 1 base, and 10 bases lay between the germline ends. The CDR3 loop is CASSSRDTNTEAFF. In DNA, the CDR3 is TGTGCCAGCAGCTCACGGGACACGAACACTGAAGCTTTCTTT. The full variable domain, its missing parts supplied by reference TRBV7-9 and TRBJ1-1, is DTGVSQNPRHKITKRGQNVTFRCDPISEHNRLYWYRQTLGQGPEFLTYFQNEAQLEKSRLLSDRFSAERPKGSFSTLEIQRTEQGDSAMYLCASSSRDTNTEAFFGQGTRLTVV.

As to this clone: This sample includes further DNA sequences coding for the same CDR3. This sequence joins TRBV9 and TRBJ1-3, with D possibly being TRBD1 (5 bases). V was trimmed by 5 bases and J by 4 bases, leaving 7 bases between them. The CDR3 extends over 12 amino acids. Germline lookup yields CDR1 SGDLS and CDR2 YYNGEE. The CDR3 loop is CASSEGGNTIYF. The CDR3 coding sequence is TGTGCCAGCAGTGAGGGGGGAAACACCATATATTTT.

The J gene is TRBJ1-5, the V gene TRBV11-2; maybe TRBD1 (6 bases). Looked up from germline, CDR1 is SGHAT and CDR2 is FQNNGV. With 5 bases removed from V and 6 bases from J, the gap between germline ends came to 11 bases. This CDR3 comprises 13 residues. CDR3 DNA: TGTGCCAGCAGCCCACAGGGCATTCAGCCCCAGCATTTT. It is translated as CASSPQGIQPQHF.

The chain is built from TRBV11-2 and TRBJ1-2, with 12 bases identical to TRBD1. Germline CDR1 SGHAT, CDR2 FQNNGV. The CDR3 consists of 16 residues. V was clipped by 5 bases and J by 4 bases; unmatched bases: 8. CDR3 DNA: TGTGCCAGCAGCACGGGACAGGGGGCATTCGGCTATGGCTACACCTTC. Protein sequence: CASSTGQGAFGYGYTF. Full variable domain (missing parts from reference TRBV11-2 and TRBJ1-2): EAGVAQSPRYKIIEKRQSVAFWCNPISGHATLYWYQQILGQGPKLLIQFQNNGVVDDSQLPKDRFSAERLKGVDSTLKIQPAKLEDSAVYLCASSTGQGAFGYGYTFGSGTRLTVV.

The chain carries TRBV4-1 and TRBJ2-6, with a possible D match to TRBD1 (6 bases). Germline lookup yields CDR1 MGHRA and CDR2 YSYEKL. The V gene lost 4 bases and the J gene lost 3 bases, with 16 bases spanning the gap. CDR3 size: 17 residues. The CDR3 loop is CASSPRARGFGANVLTF. The CDR3 nucleotides are TGCGCCAGCAGCCCCCGGGCAAGGGGGTTTGGGGCCAACGTCCTGACTTTC.

The V gene is TRBV9, the J gene TRBJ1-3; no definite D call. V lost 4 bases to trimming and J lost 4 bases, with 6 bases between them. Looked up from germline, CDR1 is SGDLS and CDR2 is YYNGEE. CDR3 size: 12 residues. DNA of the CDR3: TGTGCCAGCAGCCCCCAGGGAAACACCATATATTTT. Translating gives CASSPQGNTIYF.

The genes are TRBV7-2 and TRBJ1-1, with D unresolved. The CDR3 runs to 12 residues. Trimming pared 5 bases from V and 7 bases from J, leaving 11 bases between. Germline CDR1 is SGHTA and CDR2 is FQGNSA. CDR3: CASSLRVYEAFF. In nucleotides, the CDR3 is TGTGCCAGCAGCCTCCGGGTGTATGAAGCTTTCTTT. The whole variable domain, remainder taken from reference TRBV7-2 and TRBJ1-1, is GAGVSQSPSNKVTEKGKDVELRCDPISGHTALYWYRQSLGQGLEFLIYFQGNSAPDKSGLPSDRFSAERTGGSVSTLTIQRTQQEDSAVYLCASSLRVYEAFFGQGTRLTVV.

In this sample, this clone turned up a few times. V usage is TRBV27 and J usage is TRBJ1-5; possible D gene TRBD1, 5 bases. The CDR3 is 18 residues long. Trimming left V 4 bases short and J 2 bases short, with 21 bases between. Germline lookup yields CDR1 MNHEY and CDR2 SMNVEV (reference sequence). CDR3 sequence: CASSSPGRPTRGNQPQHF. As DNA, the CDR3 is TGTGCCAGCAGTTCCCCGGGACGCCCGACAAGGGGCAATCAGCCCCAGCATTTT.

The rearrangement uses TRBV7-9 and TRBJ2-7; the D gene is possibly TRBD1 (7 bases). V dropped 1 base and J dropped 6 bases, with 13 bases sitting between them. CDR3 length: 14 amino acids. Germline CDR1 is SEHNR and CDR2 is FQNEAQ (reference sequence). The CDR3 here is CASSLGRGLSEQYF. The CDR3, as DNA: TGTGCCAGCAGCTTAGGGAGGGGGCTGAGCGAGCAGTACTTC.